These 9 T cell receptor beta chains came from one sample sequenced in a study of Graves' ophthalmopathy and Graves' hyperthyroidism. Amplification targeted the TCR beta CDR3 regions, with RNA transcripts as the source material. Following a first-round RT-PCR that used HTBI primers, a second-round multiplex PCR was carried out. MiXCR was run by TCRdb on the multiplex PCR reads, yielding one entry per CDR3 protein. The sample includes a few hundred thousand distinct CDR3 sequences, approximately 17% seen only once; the top ten take roughly 2.4%. Input material: peripheral blood. All receptors come from an adult woman with stable Graves' hyperthyroidism.

This clonotype was observed at least ten times. The genes are TRBV12-5 and TRBJ2-5, with 7 bases fitting TRBD1. Germline trimming cut 5 bases from V and 5 bases from J; bases unmatched to any gene: 5. Per the germline V gene, CDR1 is LGHNT and CDR2 is FRNRAP. This CDR3 contains 13 residues. In DNA form, the CDR3 reads TGTGCTAGTGGTGCACAGGGGTTGGAGACCCAGTACTTC. It yields the protein CASGAQGLETQYF. Supplemented by reference TRBV12-5 and TRBJ2-5, the full variable domain reads DARVTQTPRHKVTEMGQEVTMRCQPILGHNTVFWYRQTMMQGLELLAYFRNRAPLDDSGMPKDRFSAEMPDATLATLKIQPSEPRDSAVYFCASGAQGLETQYFGPGTRLLVL.

This clonotype has a count of ten or more. V is TRBV28 and J is TRBJ1-1; D is undetermined. V was cut by 1 base and J by 0 bases, with 6 bases left in between. From germline, CDR1 is MDHEN and CDR2 SYDVKM. This CDR3 spans 14 amino acids. Written as DNA, the CDR3 is TGTGCCAGCAGTTTATCGCAGGTGAACACTGAAGCTTTCTTT. Its translation: CASSLSQVNTEAFF. The full variable domain, in which reference TRBV28 and TRBJ1-1 provide the parts outside the CDR3, is DVKVTQSSRYLVKRTGEKVFLECVQDMDHENMFWYRQDPGLGLRLIYFSYDVKMKEKGDIPEGYSVSREKKERFSLILESASTNQTSMYLCASSLSQVNTEAFFGQGTRLTVV.

This clonotype was counted ten times or more. A much larger clonotype is one base distant, so this may be a read error. The chain couples TRBV12-3 or TRBV12-4 to TRBJ2-4; D tentatively reads TRBD1 or TRBD2 (6 bases each). CDR3 size: 15 residues. This CDR3 is CASSAYPKGGNIKYF. The CDR3, as DNA: TGTGCCAGCAGTGCGTATCCTAAGGGGGGAAACATTAAGTACTTC.

The chain is built from TRBV12-3 or TRBV12-4 and TRBJ2-7, with D maybe TRBD2 (6 bases). The CDR3 extends over 13 amino acids. Trimming cost V 4 bases and J 0 bases, with 7 bases left between them. CDR3 in amino acids: CASSSGLSYEQYF. CDR3 coding DNA: TGTGCCAGCAGTTCGGGACTCTCCTACGAGCAGTACTTC.

The chain has TRBV29-1 and TRBJ1-3, with 10 bases matching TRBD1. Germline-derived CDR1 and CDR2 are SQVTM and ANQGSEA. The V and J ends lost 4 bases and 2 bases, in that order; junction bases with no gene match: 8. The CDR3 has 16 amino acids. CDR3 bases: TGCAGCGTTGCTCTGTCCGGGACAGGGGCTGGAAACACCATATATTTT. It specifies CSVALSGTGAGNTIYF.

V is TRBV12-3 or TRBV12-4 and J is TRBJ1-6; 7 nucleotides line up with TRBD1. The junction had 9 bases not matched to a gene; V was cut back by 7 bases and J by 6 bases. The CDR3 spans 15 residues. The CDR3 DNA is TGTGCCAGCACTATCCAGGGGGTTTTTAATTCACCCCTCCACTTT. Protein product: CASTIQGVFNSPLHF.

This clonotype was observed many times. The chain couples TRBV6-2 or TRBV6-3 to TRBJ2-7, with 16 bases identical to TRBD2. Germline V gives CDR1 MNHEY, CDR2 SVGEGT. The CDR3 loop spans 18 amino acids. Trimming removed 5 bases from V and 3 bases from J; junction bases left unmatched: 10. CDR3 sequence reads: CASSPAGTSGRAGYEQYF. DNA of the CDR3: TGTGCCAGCAGTCCGGCCGGGACTAGCGGGAGGGCCGGCTACGAGCAGTACTTC.

The table lists this clonotype with many counts. The rearrangement uses TRBV29-1 and TRBJ1-1; 9 nucleotides agree with TRBD1. The V segment lost 3 bases and the J segment 5 bases; nucleotides outside the gene matches: 7. CDR1 is SQVTM and CDR2 is ANQGSEA in the germline V gene. This CDR3 is built from 14 residues. The CDR3 spells CSVDYTGGSTEAFF. CDR3 coding DNA: TGCAGCGTTGATTATACAGGGGGCAGTACTGAAGCTTTCTTT.

This clonotype was seen ten or more times. This chain connects TRBV9 to TRBJ2-7; 10 nucleotides match TRBD2. The CDR3 loop spans 13 amino acids. Trimming cost V 4 bases and J 6 bases; bases outside gene matches: 4. Germline loops: CDR1 SGDLS, CDR2 YYNGEE. Here the CDR3 DNA reads TGTGCCAGCAGCACCCCTAGCGGGAGCGAGCAGTACTTC. Protein: CASSTPSGSEQYF.